The 13 T cell receptor beta chains reported below all come from one sample, sequenced in a study of cytomegalovirus exposure and HLA in healthy donors. The data were produced by immunoSEQ multiplex PCR, yet TCRdb's version contains in-frame clones alone and is incomplete. This table holds tens of thousands of clones, approximately 91% found once. The sequencing input was PBMCs. The receptors come from a man between 25 and 39 years old in good health and CMV-seronegative.

This clone was observed a single time. The chain has TRBV7-8 and TRBJ2-3; 8 bases match TRBD2. The V gene's germline CDR1 is SGHVS and CDR2 FQNEAQ. J gave up 5 bases and V 6 bases, and 7 bases lay outside the gene matches. CDR3 length: 14 residues. The DNA of the CDR3 is TGTGCCAGCAGACGAGCGGGAGCGGTAGATACGCAGTATTTT. Protein product: CASRRAGAVDTQYF.

The V gene is TRBV30, the J gene TRBJ2-1, with 12 bases fitting TRBD2. This CDR3 region has 14 residues. From germline, CDR1 is GTSNPN and CDR2 SVGIG (reference sequence). The V gene end was trimmed by 5 bases and the J gene end by 7 bases; junction bases not matched to a gene: 6. The CDR3 region has the DNA TGTGCCTGGTCCGGGACTAGCGGGCCAAATGAGCAGTTCTTC. This translates into CAWSGTSGPNEQFF.

The chain couples TRBV2 to TRBJ2-7, with 8 bases identical to TRBD1. J was trimmed by 4 bases and V by 8 bases; bases with no gene match: 7. The CDR3 runs to 13 residues. Germline lookup yields CDR1 SNHLY and CDR2 FYNNEI. Written as DNA, the CDR3 is TGTGCCAGCCTTCGACAGGGGATGTACGAGCAGTACTTC. Translation gives CASLRQGMYEQYF.

Details on this clone: One end of the junction does not line up with germline, which may come from a read error. The sample holds other DNA sequences that translate to the same CDR3. The rearrangement links TRBV2 to TRBJ1-1, with 10 bases aligning to TRBD1. Germline values: CDR1 SNHLY, CDR2 FYNNEI. The CDR3 consists of 13 residues. The CDR3 here is CASRRQGATEAFF. In DNA form, the CDR3 reads TGTGCCAGCCGCAGACAGGGGGCCACTGAAGCCTTCTTT. The full variable domain, completed using reference TRBV2 and TRBJ1-1, is EPEVTQTPSHQVTQMGQEVILRCVPISNHLYFYWYRQILGQKVEFLVSFYNNEISEKSEIFDDQFSVERPDGSNFTLKIRSTKLEDSAMYFCASRRQGATEAFFGQGTRLTVV.

In its sample, this clone was seen a few times. This sequence joins TRBV4-2 and TRBJ2-3; the D gene is possibly TRBD2 (5 bases). This CDR3 spans 14 amino acids. From germline, CDR1 is LGHNA and CDR2 YNFKEQ. Trimming took off 0 bases at V and 6 bases at J, with 10 bases between the two ends. DNA of the CDR3: TGTGCCAGCAGCCAAGATGTTAGAGGGGATACGCAGTATTTT. Its protein product is CASSQDVRGDTQYF.

The V call is TRBV7-6, the J call TRBJ1-1; TRBD1 matches at 7 bases. Germline V gene sequence: CDR1 SGHVS, CDR2 FNYEAQ. J gave up 3 bases and V 8 bases, and 6 bases lay outside the gene matches. This CDR3 comprises 13 residues. The CDR3 region is CASGTDLYTEAFF. The CDR3 nucleotides are TGTGCCAGCGGGACAGACCTATACACTGAAGCTTTCTTT.

DNA for the CDR3: TGTGCCAGCAGAGTCTATCGGACAGGGGGCTATGGCTACACCTTC. Protein product: CASRVYRTGGYGYTF. The chain employs TRBV2 and TRBJ1-2, with 10 bases lining up with TRBD1. V lost 6 bases to trimming and J lost 4 bases; unmatched junction nucleotides: 8. The germline gives CDR1 SNHLY, CDR2 FYNNEI. This CDR3 has 15 residues.

In nucleotides, the CDR3 is TGTGCCAGCAGCGGACAGGGGGCCGGGGCTTACTATGGCTACACCTTC. This codes for CASSGQGAGAYYGYTF. The rearrangement links TRBV9 to TRBJ1-2; 10 nucleotides agree with TRBD1. Germline CDR1 is SGDLS and CDR2 is YYNGEE. The V segment lost 3 bases and the J segment 3 bases; nucleotides outside the gene matches: 8. This CDR3 is 16 amino acids long.

This clone was seen a handful of times. The chain employs TRBV7-2 and TRBJ1-1, with a tentative D call TRBD1 (5 bases). Deletions cut 3 bases from V and 6 bases from J, with 17 bases between. This CDR3 comprises 15 residues. Germline V gene data show CDR1 as SGHTA and CDR2 as FQGNSA. The CDR3 DNA sequence: TGTGCCAGCAGCTTGTATGGGTCAGGGCAAGCTGAAGCTTTCTTT. The encoded protein is CASSLYGSGQAEAFF.

The V gene is TRBV5-1, the J gene TRBJ2-5, with TRBD1 as a possible D gene (5 bases). Germline CDR1 SGHRS, CDR2 YFSETQ. This CDR3 has 15 amino acids. V shed 7 bases and J shed 2 bases, with 18 bases lying between them. The CDR3 DNA is TGCGCCAGCCGCCTGTCAGGGCAGTTTCAAGAGACCCAGTACTTC. As protein: CASRLSGQFQETQYF.

This chain joins TRBV28 and TRBJ1-4; tentatively, D is TRBD1 (5 bases). This CDR3 has 16 residues. Trimming left V 4 bases short and J 0 bases short, with 12 bases between. Germline CDR1 is MDHEN and CDR2 is SYDVKM. The CDR3 here is CASSSGTLATNEKLFF. The CDR3 DNA is TGTGCCAGCAGTTCCGGGACTCTCGCAACTAATGAAAAACTGTTTTTT.

The chain couples TRBV5-1 to TRBJ2-5, with 8 bases aligning to TRBD1. The germline V gene encodes CDR1 SGHRS and CDR2 YFSETQ. The CDR3 totals 15 residues. Germline trimming cut 6 bases from V and 4 bases from J; bases unmatched to any gene: 11. The CDR3 sequence: CASTVLDRGAETQYF. The CDR3 nucleotides read TGCGCCAGCACCGTACTCGACAGGGGCGCAGAGACCCAGTACTTC.

J is TRBJ1-2 and V is TRBV27; D is perhaps TRBD1 (6 bases). V shed 0 bases and J shed 4 bases, with 9 bases lying between them. This CDR3 comprises 14 residues. In germline, CDR1 is MNHEY, CDR2 SMNVEV (reference sequence). CDR3 residues: CASSLSQGFYGYTF. In DNA form, the CDR3 reads TGTGCCAGCAGTTTATCGCAGGGGTTCTATGGCTACACCTTC.